This T cell receptor beta chain was captured by sequencing in a study of blood T cell repertoires in COVID-19. Study-wide context: The samples span acute and convalescent COVID-19 from the United States, Italy and Spain. T cells, B-cell-depleted T cells, or PBMCs provided the cDNA or gDNA that served as material.

This CDR3 spans 16 amino acids. V shed 1 base and J shed 0 bases, with 12 bases lying between them. Germline assignment: CDR1 SGHVS and CDR2 FQNEAQ. Authors' data handling: Using reference gene primer amplification, nucleated cell counts were estimated. Data came from immunoSEQ multiplex PCR; TCRdb stores just in-frame clones and leaves some out. The D gene and trimming were derived from the DNA, and the V and J assignments and clone size from that table. The table lists under 20,000 clones, 87% of them singletons. Specimen: peripheral blood. This rearrangement joins TRBV7-8 to TRBJ1-2; maybe TRBD1 (5 bases). The receptor's source is a human donor with active COVID-19. The donor label of this sample is uncertain. The CDR3: CASSLEPGRTNYGYTF. The CDR3 DNA reads TGTGCCAGCAGCTTAGAGCCAGGGCGGACTAACTATGGCTACACCTTC.